The next 17 T cell receptor beta chains were all read from a single sample in a study of OX40 agonist ivuxolimab in advanced cancers. Clones were read by immunoSEQ multiplex PCR, and TCRdb kept only the in-frame ones, dropping some. The sample contains more than 45,000 clones, approximately 90% of which appear only once. Specimen: CD4+ or CD8+ T cells sorted from blood, collected in a trial of the OX40 agonist ivuxolimab. The source is an adult with an advanced solid tumor such as melanoma, head and neck, liver or kidney cancer.

The gene calls are TRBV27 and TRBJ2-2; tentative D call: TRBD2 (7 bases). The CDR3 extends over 13 amino acids. The V gene's germline CDR1 is MNHEY and CDR2 SMNVEV (reference sequence). V lost 5 bases, J lost 9 bases, and 13 bases lay in between. The CDR3 reads CASSAKGGRELFF. The CDR3 region has the DNA TGTGCCAGCAGTGCGAAGGGGGGGCGGGAGCTGTTTTTT.

The chain carries TRBV4-2 and TRBJ1-2, with D perhaps TRBD1 (5 bases). Trimming stripped 8 bases from V and 4 bases from J, with 20 bases between. CDR3 length equals 15 residues. Germline CDR1 LGHNA, CDR2 YNFKEQ. CDR3 sequence: CASGSRDTGTYGYTF. As DNA, the CDR3 is TGTGCCAGCGGGTCCCGAGATACTGGGACCTATGGCTACACCTTC.

V and J are TRBV9 and TRBJ1-5; D remains ambiguous. Germline values: CDR1 SGDLS, CDR2 YYNGEE. With 0 bases removed from V and 5 bases from J, the gap between germline ends came to 6 bases. The CDR3 runs to 13 residues. The CDR3 spells CASSVAEDQPQHF. The CDR3 DNA sequence: TGTGCCAGCAGCGTAGCGGAGGATCAGCCCCAGCATTTT.

The rearrangement links TRBV18 to TRBJ2-1, with D perhaps given as TRBD1 or TRBD2 (5 bases each). V was shortened by 5 bases and J by 10 bases, with 15 bases between the two germline ends. Germline lookup yields CDR1 KGHSH and CDR2 LQKENI. This CDR3 has 13 amino acids. The DNA of the CDR3 is TGTGCCAGCTCATCCAACCCCAGGGACGAGCAGTTCTTC. It yields the protein CASSSNPRDEQFF.

The chain uses TRBV28 and TRBJ1-2; 7 bases are shared with TRBD1. CDR1 is MDHEN, CDR2 SYDVKM, per germline. The CDR3 is 16 amino acids. The V gene end was trimmed by 5 bases and the J gene end by 1 base; junction bases not matched to a gene: 10. CDR3 DNA sequence: TGTGCCAGCAGTCCTCACCAGGGGGACCTTAACTATGGCTACACCTTC. Residues: CASSPHQGDLNYGYTF.

This chain connects TRBV19 to TRBJ1-6; D uncertain. Trimming cost V 7 bases and J 4 bases, with 14 bases left between them. Looked up from germline, CDR1 is LNHDA and CDR2 is SQIVND (reference sequence). This CDR3 has 15 residues. CDR3 DNA: TGTGCCAGTACTCCTGGGCCACCGTATAATTCACCCCTCCACTTT. This gives the protein CASTPGPPYNSPLHF.

The chain has TRBV29-1 and TRBJ2-1; D is uncertain. Germline V gene data show CDR1 as SQVTM and CDR2 as ANQGSEA. Trimming took 5 bases from V and 6 from J, leaving 17 bases between them. The CDR3 length is 14 residues. In DNA, the CDR3 is TGCAGCGTTCATGAAGGTGGGCGGAGCAATGAGCAGTTCTTC. It yields the protein CSVHEGGRSNEQFF.

The gene calls are TRBV13 and TRBJ1-1, with TRBD1 as a possible D gene (5 bases). The CDR3 is made up of 12 amino acids. Germline values: CDR1 PRHDT, CDR2 FYEKMQ (reference sequence). V was trimmed by 3 bases and J by 11 bases, leaving 13 bases between them. Here the CDR3 reads CASSLDRRGAFF. DNA for the CDR3: TGTGCCAGCAGCTTGGATAGGCGGGGGGCTTTCTTT. The full variable domain, its missing parts supplied by reference TRBV13 and TRBJ1-1, is AAGVIQSPRHLIKEKRETATLKCYPIPRHDTVYWYQQGPGQDPQFLISFYEKMQSDKGSIPDRFSAQQFSDYHSELNMSSLELGDSALYFCASSLDRRGAFFGQGTRLTVV.

The chain is built from TRBV11-2 and TRBJ1-2; the match to TRBD1 covers 10 bases. Trimming removed 4 bases from V and 4 bases from J; junction bases left unmatched: 3. This CDR3 is 14 amino acids long. Germline lookup yields CDR1 SGHAT and CDR2 FQNNGV. The CDR3 sequence: CASSSTGGSYGYTF. In nucleotides, the CDR3 is TGTGCCAGCAGCTCGACAGGGGGCTCCTATGGCTACACCTTC.

This chain connects TRBV7-9 to TRBJ2-7; D remains ambiguous. The germline CDR1 and CDR2 sequences are SEHNR and FQNEAQ (reference sequence). The CDR3 is made up of 12 amino acids. Between the trimmed V and J ends, which lost 1 base and 3 bases, there was a span of 4 bases. CDR3: CASSLGDYEQYF. DNA for the CDR3: TGTGCCAGCAGCTTAGGGGACTACGAGCAGTACTTC.

The J gene is TRBJ2-1, the V gene TRBV29-1, with no clear D. The germline gives CDR1 SQVTM, CDR2 ANQGSEA. Trimming stripped 3 bases from V and 9 bases from J, with 6 bases between. There are 10 residues in the CDR3. The CDR3 DNA follows: TGCAGCGTTGACAGCGCTGAGCAGTTCTTC. This translates into CSVDSAEQFF.

This clone appeared a single time. The V and J genes are TRBV6-5 and TRBJ1-4, with D tentatively TRBD1 (6 bases). V dropped 0 bases and J dropped 3 bases, with 11 bases sitting between them. Germline V gene sequence: CDR1 MNHEY, CDR2 SVGAGI. This CDR3 has 16 residues. CDR3 sequence (DNA): TGTGCCAGCAGTTACTCGCGGGGGCTGGCTAATGAAAAACTGTTTTTT. It translates to CASSYSRGLANEKLFF.

The J gene is TRBJ2-7, the V gene TRBV6-5; tentatively, D is TRBD2 (5 bases). The CDR3 covers 11 residues. CDR1 and CDR2 from the germline V gene are MNHEY and SVGAGI. The V and J ends lost 8 bases and 4 bases respectively, with 9 bases between them. CDR3 region: CASRTGYEQYF. In nucleotides, the CDR3 is TGTGCCAGCCGGACTGGTTACGAGCAGTACTTC.

The genes are TRBV7-9 and TRBJ1-5; D uncertain. From germline, CDR1 is SEHNR and CDR2 FQNEAQ (reference sequence). The CDR3 extends over 13 amino acids. Trimming left V 4 bases short and J 8 bases short, with 12 bases between. The CDR3 loop is CASSSSGVEPQHF. As DNA, the CDR3 is TGTGCCAGCAGCTCCTCGGGCGTGGAGCCCCAGCATTTT.

The chain is built from TRBV6-6 and TRBJ1-2; 8 bases are a match to TRBD1. There are 15 residues in the CDR3. Germline V gives CDR1 MNHNY, CDR2 SVGAGI (reference sequence). The ends lost 3 bases at V and 6 bases at J; junction bases unmatched: 9. DNA of the CDR3: TGTGCCAGCAGTTATAACCGACAGGGGATAGATGGCTACACCTTC. This encodes CASSYNRQGIDGYTF.

The chain recombines TRBV7-9 with TRBJ2-2; weak D call: TRBD1 (6 bases). This CDR3 has 16 residues. Germline CDR1 and CDR2: SEHNR and FQNEAQ (reference sequence). Trimming pared 3 bases from V and 3 bases from J, leaving 14 bases between. CDR3 in DNA: TGTGCCAGCAGCTTTATGGGGGCGCGGGACACCGGGGAGCTGTTTTTT. This gives the protein CASSFMGARDTGELFF. Combining the CDR3 with reference TRBV7-9 and TRBJ2-2 gives the whole variable domain DTGVSQNPRHKITKRGQNVTFRCDPISEHNRLYWYRQTLGQGPEFLTYFQNEAQLEKSRLLSDRFSAERPKGSFSTLEIQRTEQGDSAMYLCASSFMGARDTGELFFGEGSRLTVL.

The chain is built from TRBV18 and TRBJ2-7, with a possible D match to TRBD1 (5 bases). V was cut by 2 bases and J by 6 bases, with 11 bases left in between. This CDR3 is 13 amino acids long. CDR1 and CDR2 from the germline V gene are KGHSH and LQKENI. CDR3 nucleotides: TGTGCCAGCTCACCAGAAGGGGTTGGCGAGCAGTACTTC. Its translation: CASSPEGVGEQYF.